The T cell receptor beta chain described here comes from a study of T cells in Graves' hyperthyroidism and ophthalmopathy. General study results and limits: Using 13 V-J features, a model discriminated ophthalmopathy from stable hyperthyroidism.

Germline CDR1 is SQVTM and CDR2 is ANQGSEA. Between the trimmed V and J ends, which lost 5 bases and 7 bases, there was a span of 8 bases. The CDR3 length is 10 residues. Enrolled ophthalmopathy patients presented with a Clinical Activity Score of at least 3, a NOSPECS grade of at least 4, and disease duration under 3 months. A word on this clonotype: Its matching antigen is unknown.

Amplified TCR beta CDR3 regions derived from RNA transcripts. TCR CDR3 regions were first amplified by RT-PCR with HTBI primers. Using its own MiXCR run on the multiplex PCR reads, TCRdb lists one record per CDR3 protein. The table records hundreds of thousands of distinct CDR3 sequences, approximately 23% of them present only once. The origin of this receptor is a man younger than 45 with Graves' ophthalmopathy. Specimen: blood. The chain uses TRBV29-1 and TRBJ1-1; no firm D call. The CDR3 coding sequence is TGCAGCGTTCTAGGGAATGAAGCTTTCTTT. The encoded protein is CSVLGNEAFF.